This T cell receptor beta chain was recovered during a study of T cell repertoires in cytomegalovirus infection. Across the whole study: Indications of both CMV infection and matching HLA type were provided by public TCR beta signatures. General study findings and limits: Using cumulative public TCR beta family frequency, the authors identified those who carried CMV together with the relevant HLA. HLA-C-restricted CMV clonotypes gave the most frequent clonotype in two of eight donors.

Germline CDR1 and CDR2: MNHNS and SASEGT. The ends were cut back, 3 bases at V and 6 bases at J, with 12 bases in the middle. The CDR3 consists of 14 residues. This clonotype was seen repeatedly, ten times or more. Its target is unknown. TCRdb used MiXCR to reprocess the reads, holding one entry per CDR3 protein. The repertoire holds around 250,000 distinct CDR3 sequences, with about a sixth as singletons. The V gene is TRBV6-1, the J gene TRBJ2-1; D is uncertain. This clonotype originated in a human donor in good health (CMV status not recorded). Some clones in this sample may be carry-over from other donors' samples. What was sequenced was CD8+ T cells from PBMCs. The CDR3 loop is CASSDWSEGNEQFF. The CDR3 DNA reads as TGTGCCAGCAGTGATTGGAGTGAAGGCAATGAGCAGTTCTTC.